This TCR beta chain was profiled in a study of cytomegalovirus exposure and HLA in healthy donors. Germline CDR1 and CDR2: SGDLS and YYNGEE. The ends were cut back, 0 bases at V and 9 bases at J, with 13 bases in the middle. The CDR3 has 14 residues. Comments on this clone: The target antigen is unknown.

Donors consisted of healthy bone marrow donors. 60 Vbeta and 13 Jbeta primers were used in PCR. The table came from immunoSEQ multiplex PCR; TCRdb's copy has only in-frame clones and leaves some out. The data hold about 160,000 clones, with 70% to 80% observed a single time. Overall study findings and caveats: A previous analysis found most TCR beta V segments productive roughly 87% or roughly 30% of the time. A later analysis linked a missense variant in DCLRE1C to the trimming of TCR beta V and J genes. The authors confirmed in vitro that a few CMV-associated chains were specific for CMV antigens.

The genes are TRBV9 and TRBJ2-1; a possible D gene is TRBD2 (5 bases). The sequenced sample was PBMCs. The TCR comes from a man in his forties in good health and CMV-seronegative. CDR3 sequence (DNA): TGTGCCAGCAGCGTAGGGACTGCCTTGGTTGAGCAGTTCTTC. The encoded protein is CASSVGTALVEQFF.